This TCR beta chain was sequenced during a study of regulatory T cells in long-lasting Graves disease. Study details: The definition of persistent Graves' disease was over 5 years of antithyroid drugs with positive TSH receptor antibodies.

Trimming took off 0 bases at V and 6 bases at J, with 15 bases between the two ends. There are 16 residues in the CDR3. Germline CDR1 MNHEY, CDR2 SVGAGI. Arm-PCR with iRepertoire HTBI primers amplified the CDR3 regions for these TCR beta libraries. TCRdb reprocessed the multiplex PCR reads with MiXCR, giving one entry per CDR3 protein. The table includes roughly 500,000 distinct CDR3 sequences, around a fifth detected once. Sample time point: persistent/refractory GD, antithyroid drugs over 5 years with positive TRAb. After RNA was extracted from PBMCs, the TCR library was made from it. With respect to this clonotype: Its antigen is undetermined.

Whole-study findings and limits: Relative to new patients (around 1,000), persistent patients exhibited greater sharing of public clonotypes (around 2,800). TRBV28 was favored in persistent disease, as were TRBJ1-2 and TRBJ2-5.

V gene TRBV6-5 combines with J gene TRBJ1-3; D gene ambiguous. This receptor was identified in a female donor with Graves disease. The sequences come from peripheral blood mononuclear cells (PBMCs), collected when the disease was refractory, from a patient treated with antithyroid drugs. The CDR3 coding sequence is TGTGCCAGCAGTTACTCTTGGCACGGGGTGGCAAACACCATATATTTT. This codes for CASSYSWHGVANTIYF.